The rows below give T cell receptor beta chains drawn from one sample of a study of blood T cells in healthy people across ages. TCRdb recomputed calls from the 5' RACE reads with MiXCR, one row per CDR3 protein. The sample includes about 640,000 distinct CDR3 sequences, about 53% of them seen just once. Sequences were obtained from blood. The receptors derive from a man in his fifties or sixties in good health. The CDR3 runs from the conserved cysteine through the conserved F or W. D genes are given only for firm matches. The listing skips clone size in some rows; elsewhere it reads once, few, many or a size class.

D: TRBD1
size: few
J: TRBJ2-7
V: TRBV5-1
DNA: TGCGCCAGCACACAACTCGGGACAGACCTCTACGAGCAGTACTTC
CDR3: CASTQLGTDLYEQYF

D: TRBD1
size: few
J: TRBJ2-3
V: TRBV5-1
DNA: TGCGCCAGCAGCCCCCGGAGCGGCGGGACAGGGAATGCAGATACGCAGTATTTT
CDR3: CASSPRSGGTGNADTQYF

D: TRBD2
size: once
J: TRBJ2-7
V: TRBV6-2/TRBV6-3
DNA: TGTGCCAGCATCGGCCTAGCGGGTTCCTTGGAGCAGTACTTC
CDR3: CASIGLAGSLEQYF

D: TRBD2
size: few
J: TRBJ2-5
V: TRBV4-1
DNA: TGCGCCAGCAGCCAGGAGGGACTAGCGGGAGAGACCCAGTACTTC
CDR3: CASSQEGLAGETQYF

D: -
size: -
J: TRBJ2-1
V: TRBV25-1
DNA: TGTGCCAGCAGTGGAAACCAGGTCTACAATGAGCAGTTCTTC
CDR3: CASSGNQVYNEQFF

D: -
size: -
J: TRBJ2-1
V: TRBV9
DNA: TGTGCCAGCAGCGTAGATGGGGTCAGTGGGCAGTTCTTC
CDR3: CASSVDGVSGQFF

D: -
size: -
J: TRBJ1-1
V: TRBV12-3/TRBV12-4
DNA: TGTGCCAGCACCAGCACCCAAAACCGCCCGAACACTGAAGCTTTCTTT
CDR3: CASTSTQNRPNTEAFF

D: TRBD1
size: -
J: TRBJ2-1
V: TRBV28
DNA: TGTGCCAGCAGTGATCTTGGGACAGGTATCTACGAGCAGTTCTTC
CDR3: CASSDLGTGIYEQFF

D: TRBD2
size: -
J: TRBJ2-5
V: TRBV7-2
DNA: TGTGCCAGCAGCTTAACGGGGGGTGGTAATGAGCAGTACTTC
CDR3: CASSLTGGGNEQYF

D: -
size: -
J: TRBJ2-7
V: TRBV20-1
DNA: TGCAGTGCTAGAGGGCGGGTCTATGGGAGCGAGCAGTACTTC
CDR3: CSARGRVYGSEQYF

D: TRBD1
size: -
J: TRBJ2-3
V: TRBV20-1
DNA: TGCAGTGCCCGATCCAATCCGGGACAGGGGATTACAGATACGCAGTATTTT
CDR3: CSARSNPGQGITDTQYF

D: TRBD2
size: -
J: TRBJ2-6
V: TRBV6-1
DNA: TGTGCCGGTCTCGGGGGGGCCGGGGCCAACGTCCTGACTTTC
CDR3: CAGLGGAGANVLTF

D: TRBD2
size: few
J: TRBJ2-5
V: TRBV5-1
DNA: TGCGCCAGCAGCTTGCCAGCGGGGGAAGAGACCCAGTACTTC
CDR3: CASSLPAGEETQYF

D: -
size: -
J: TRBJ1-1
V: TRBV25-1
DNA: TGTGCCAGTGGAGAAGCGGGAGAAGCTTTCTTT
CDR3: CASGEAGEAFF

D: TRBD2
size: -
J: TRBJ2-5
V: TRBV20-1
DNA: TGCAGTGCGAAACTAGCGGGGATGGGAGAGACCCAGTACTTC
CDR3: CSAKLAGMGETQYF

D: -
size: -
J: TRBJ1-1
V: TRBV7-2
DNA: TGTGCCAGCAGCCCCAGCCCCGGGTTAAACACTGAAGCTTTCTTT
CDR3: CASSPSPGLNTEAFF

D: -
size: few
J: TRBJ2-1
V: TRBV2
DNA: TGTGCCAGCAGGGGCCCCTCAACGACCGATAGCGATGAGCAGTTCTTC
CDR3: CASRGPSTTDSDEQFF

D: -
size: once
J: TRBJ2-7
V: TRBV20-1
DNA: TGCAGTGCTAGAGATACAGGGTACGAGCAGTACTTC
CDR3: CSARDTGYEQYF

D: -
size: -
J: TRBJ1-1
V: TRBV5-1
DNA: TGCGCCAGCAGCTTGACGATCGGGAGGGGCCGGTCTGAAGCTTTCTTT
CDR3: CASSLTIGRGRSEAFF

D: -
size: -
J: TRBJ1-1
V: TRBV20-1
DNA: TGCAGTGCTAGAGCCCCCCGGGGTGGGGGGGACACTGAAGCTTTCTTT
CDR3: CSARAPRGGGDTEAFF

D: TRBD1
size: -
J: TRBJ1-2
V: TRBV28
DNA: TGTGCCACCTCCGTTCAGGGTTCGGGGACAGGGCCCGCTTCGGGCTATGGCTACACCTTC
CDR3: CATSVQGSGTGPASGYGYTF

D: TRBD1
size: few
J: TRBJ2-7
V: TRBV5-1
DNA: TGCGCCAGCAGCTCCACCGGGACAGGGGTGGTCGAGCAGTACTTC
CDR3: CASSSTGTGVVEQYF

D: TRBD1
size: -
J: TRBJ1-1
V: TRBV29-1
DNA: TGCAGCGTTGAAGATATTCTTGGACAGGTTAACACTGAAGCTTTCTTT
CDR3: CSVEDILGQVNTEAFF

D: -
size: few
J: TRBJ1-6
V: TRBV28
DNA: TGTGCCAGCCACGCCAGCGAGGGCCTCTATAATTCACCCCTCCACTTT
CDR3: CASHASEGLYNSPLHF

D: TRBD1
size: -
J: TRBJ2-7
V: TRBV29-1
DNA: TGCAGCGTTACCAGGACAGGGGGCGACTACGAGCAGTACTTC
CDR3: CSVTRTGGDYEQYF

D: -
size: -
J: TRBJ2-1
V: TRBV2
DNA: TGTGCCAGCAGTGAAAGGAGCTCGATATACAATGAGCAGTTCTTC
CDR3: CASSERSSIYNEQFF

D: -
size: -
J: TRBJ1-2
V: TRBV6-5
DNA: TGTGCCAGCAGTTACGGCCCTAACTATGGCTACACCTTC
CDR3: CASSYGPNYGYTF

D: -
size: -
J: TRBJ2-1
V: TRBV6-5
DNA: TGTGCCAGCAGTTATTCAGTCCCCAATGAGCAGTTCTTC
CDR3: CASSYSVPNEQFF

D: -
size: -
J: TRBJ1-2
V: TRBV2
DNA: TGTGCCAGCAGTGGGGAGAGCTGGGGCTACACCTTC
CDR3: CASSGESWGYTF

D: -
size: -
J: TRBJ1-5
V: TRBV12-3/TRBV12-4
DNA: TGTGCCAGCAGTTTATCGCGCAATCAGCCCCAGCATTTT
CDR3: CASSLSRNQPQHF

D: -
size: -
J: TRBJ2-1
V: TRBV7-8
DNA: TGTGCCAGCAGCTTAGCTTTTGCGGGGAACAATGAGCAGTTCTTC
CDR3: CASSLAFAGNNEQFF

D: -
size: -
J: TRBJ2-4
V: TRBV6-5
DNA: TGTGCCAGCACCGCGGGGTCCAAAAACATTCAGTACTTC
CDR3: CASTAGSKNIQYF

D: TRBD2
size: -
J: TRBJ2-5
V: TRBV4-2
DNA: TGTGCCAGCAGCCAAGATGCTAGCGGGGGAGGAGAGACCCAGTACTTC
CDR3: CASSQDASGGGETQYF

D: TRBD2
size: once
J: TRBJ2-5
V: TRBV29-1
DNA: TGCAGCGTTGGAGCGGGAGGGCGGGAGACCCAGTACTTC
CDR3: CSVGAGGRETQYF

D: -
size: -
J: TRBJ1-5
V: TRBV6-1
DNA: TGTGCCAGCTCAGAGGGGGGGCTAAATCAGCCCCAGCATTTT
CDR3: CASSEGGLNQPQHF

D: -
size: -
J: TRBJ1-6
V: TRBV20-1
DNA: TGCAGTGCTAGCTTACAGGAGGCCGGCTATTCACCCCTCCACTTT
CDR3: CSASLQEAGYSPLHF

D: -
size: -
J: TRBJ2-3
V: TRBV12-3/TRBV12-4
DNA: TGTGCCAGCAGTTTAGTCGTAAGCCCCGGGCATGGAGATACGCAGTATTTT
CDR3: CASSLVVSPGHGDTQYF

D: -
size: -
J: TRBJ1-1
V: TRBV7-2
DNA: TGTGCCAGCAGCCCGGGGGGGGCATGGGACACTGAAGCTTTCTTT
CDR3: CASSPGGAWDTEAFF

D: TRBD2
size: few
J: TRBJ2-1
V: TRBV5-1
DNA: TGCGCCAGCAGCTCGAAGGGACTAGCGGGGGGACGTTCCTACAATGAGCAGTTCTTC
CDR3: CASSSKGLAGGRSYNEQFF

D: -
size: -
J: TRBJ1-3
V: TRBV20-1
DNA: TGCAGTGGGAGCCGGGACATTGGAAACACCATATATTTT
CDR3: CSGSRDIGNTIYF

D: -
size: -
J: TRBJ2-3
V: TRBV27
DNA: TGTGCCAGCAGTCACTACGGAACAGATACGCAGTATTTT
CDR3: CASSHYGTDTQYF

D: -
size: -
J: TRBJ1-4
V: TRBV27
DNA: TGTGCCAGCAGTCGCGGCAGGGATCCCACTAATGAAAAACTGTTTTTT
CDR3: CASSRGRDPTNEKLFF

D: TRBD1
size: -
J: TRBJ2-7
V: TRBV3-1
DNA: TGTGCCAGCAGCGCAAACAGGGGGTCCTACGAGCAGTACTTC
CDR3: CASSANRGSYEQYF

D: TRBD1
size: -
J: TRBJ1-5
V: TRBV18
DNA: TGTGCCAGCTCACCACCGTCGACAGGGAATAGCAATCAGCCCCAGCATTTT
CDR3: CASSPPSTGNSNQPQHF

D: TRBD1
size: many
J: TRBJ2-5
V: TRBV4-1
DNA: TGCGCCAGCAGCCCACAATATGGACAGGGGGATAGCCAGTACTTC
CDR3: CASSPQYGQGDSQYF

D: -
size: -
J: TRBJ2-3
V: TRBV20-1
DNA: TGCAGTGCTAGAGATCAACTAACCTATACGCAGTATTTT
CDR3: CSARDQLTYTQYF

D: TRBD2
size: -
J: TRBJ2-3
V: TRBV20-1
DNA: TGCAGTGCTATCTCTAGCGGGGGAATGGGTCCCACAGATACGCAGTATTTT
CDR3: CSAISSGGMGPTDTQYF

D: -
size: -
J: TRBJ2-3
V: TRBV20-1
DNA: TGCAGTTCCCCCACAGATACGCAGTATTTT
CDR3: CSSPTDTQYF

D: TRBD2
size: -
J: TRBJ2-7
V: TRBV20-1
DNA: TGCAGTGCTACCGGGCTAGCGGGGGTAGGAGCCTACGAGCAGTACTTC
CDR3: CSATGLAGVGAYEQYF

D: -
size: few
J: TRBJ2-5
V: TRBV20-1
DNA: TGCAGTGCTAGAGATTTCCGGGCGGCGGTGGGGACCCAGTACTTC
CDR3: CSARDFRAAVGTQYF

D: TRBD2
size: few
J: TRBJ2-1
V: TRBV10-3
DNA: TGTGCCATCAGTGGACTAGCGGGGGGACGAGCGGCGTACAATGAGCAGTTCTTC
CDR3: CAISGLAGGRAAYNEQFF

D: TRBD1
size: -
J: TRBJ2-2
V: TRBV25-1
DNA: TGTGCCAGCAGGGACAGGTACACCGGGGAGCTGTTTTTT
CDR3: CASRDRYTGELFF

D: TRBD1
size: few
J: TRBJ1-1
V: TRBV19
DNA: TGTGCCAGTCTTGCTACCGGGACAGGGAACACTGAAGCTTTCTTT
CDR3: CASLATGTGNTEAFF

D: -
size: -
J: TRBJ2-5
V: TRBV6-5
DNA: TGTGCCAGCAGTTTGCAGGGAGGACTCCAAGAGACCCAGTACTTC
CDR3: CASSLQGGLQETQYF

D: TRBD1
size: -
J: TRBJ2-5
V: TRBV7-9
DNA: TGTGCCAGCAGCTCCCTCGGGACAGGGGTAGCTGAGACCCAGTACTTC
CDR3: CASSSLGTGVAETQYF

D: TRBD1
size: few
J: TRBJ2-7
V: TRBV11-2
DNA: TGTGCCAGCAACTTAGGACAGGGCTACGAGCAGTACTTC
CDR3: CASNLGQGYEQYF

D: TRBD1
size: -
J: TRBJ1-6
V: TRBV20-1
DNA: TGCAGTGCTAGTAAGACAGGGAAGAATTCACCCCTCCACTTT
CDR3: CSASKTGKNSPLHF

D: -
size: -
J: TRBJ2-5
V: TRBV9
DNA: TGTGCCAGCGGAAGGACTGGGCTGGGAGAGACCCAGTACTTC
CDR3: CASGRTGLGETQYF

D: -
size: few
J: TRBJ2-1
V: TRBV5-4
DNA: TGTGCCAGCAGCTTGGCGGTCCCCGGGGGTGAGCAGTTCTTC
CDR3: CASSLAVPGGEQFF

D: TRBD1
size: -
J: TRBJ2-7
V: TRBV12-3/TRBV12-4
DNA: TGTGCCAGCAGGTTGACAGGGGGCTCCTACAATGAGCAGTACTTC
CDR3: CASRLTGGSYNEQYF